The source of this T cell receptor beta chain is a study of shared clonotypes between healthy human individuals. The study, taken as a whole, reports: For naive CD4 cells, roughly 5% of clonotypes were shared across a handful of donors. Since donors were few, the genetic and exposure-history diversity represented was limited. Across subsets, estimated richness was generally greater for naive than for memory populations.

Terminally differentiated effector memory CD45RA+ cells were left out of the naive CD8 fraction, which was CD45RO-negative and positively selected for CCR7. Donation came from healthy HIV-negative adults that had no recent acute infections or vaccinations. Per germline, CDR1 MNHNS and CDR2 SASEGT. The CDR3 sequence is 12 residues long. V lost 1 base and J 7 bases, leaving 8 bases between the germline ends. As concerns this clone: Its antigen is not known.

Profiling relied on immunoSEQ multiplex PCR, and the TCRdb table lists in-frame clones only, not all of them. The data hold hundreds of thousands of clones, with about 96% observed a single time. Input material: naive CD8+ T cells sorted from blood. The chain combines TRBV6-1 with TRBJ2-7; D is unclear. The sequence came from a woman in her 30s in good health. The CDR3 DNA reads as TGTGCCAGCAGTGAAGGAGGCGGAGAGCAGTACTTC. It encodes CASSEGGGEQYF.